This T cell receptor (beta chain) was retrieved from a study of blood T cell repertoires in COVID-19. Study-level information: In each case, the material was cDNA or gDNA derived from T cells, B-cell-depleted T cells, or PBMCs.

Only in-frame clones appear in the TCRdb table, and some are missing; sequencing was by immunoSEQ multiplex PCR. The sample has approximately 240,000 clones; approximately 82% are singletons. The CDR3 loop spans 19 amino acids. Sequenced sample: peripheral blood. The receptor was isolated from a woman older than 75 with active or convalescent COVID-19. The V call is TRBV21-1, the J call TRBJ2-2; TRBD2 reflects the table's D call only, with no check against the DNA. TRBV21-1 is a recognized pseudogene. The CDR3 sequence is CASACERLAGAANTGELFF. The CDR3, as DNA: TGTGCCAGCGCCTGCGAACGACTAGCGGGGGCCGCGAACACCGGGGAGCTGTTTTTT.